Presented here are 31 T cell receptor beta chains from one specimen sequenced in a study of glioma-infiltrating T cells (TCRdb year 2016). The reads were generated on an Illumina MiSeq. The iRepertoire nested amplicon-rescue multiplex PCR (arm-PCR) platform was used to amplify TCR alpha and beta CDR3 regions from RNA. The public reads were run again by TCRdb, first through fastp at Q25 and then through MiXCR, and only productive beta chains were kept. Identical CDR3 protein sequences are pooled into one entry, listed with their most common genes and DNA. Within this sample are 300,000 to 450,000 distinct CDR3 sequences, with more than 35% of them counted one time only. The ten top clones hold about 12% of the sample. Sequenced sample: glioma tissue, nonneoplastic brain tissue, or PBMCs (not recorded which). Source of these receptors: a human donor with low-grade glioma or glioblastoma, undergoing nonglioma brain surgery, or in good health (not recorded which).

This clonotype was recorded at least ten times. The chain links TRBV6-2 or TRBV6-3 to TRBJ2-1; weak D call: TRBD2 (6 bases). Germline V gene sequence: CDR1 MNHEY, CDR2 SVGEGT. The CDR3 has 13 residues. V gave up 8 bases and J gave up 0 bases, with 8 bases separating them. The CDR3, as DNA: TGTGCCAGCCGGGAGTACTCCTACAATGAGCAGTTCTTC. Translation gives CASREYSYNEQFF.

V and J are TRBV7-2 and TRBJ2-5; TRBD1 matches at 7 bases. With 5 bases clipped from V and 0 bases from J, the junction kept 3 bases outside the gene matches. Germline-derived CDR1 and CDR2 are SGHTA and FQGNSA. The CDR3 length is 14 residues. The CDR3 region is CASSRDRDQETQYF. Written as DNA, the CDR3 is TGTGCCAGCAGCCGAGACAGGGACCAAGAGACCCAGTACTTC.

A few counts support this clonotype. This chain uses TRBV7-9 with TRBJ1-1; 7 bases are a match to TRBD1. CDR1 is SEHNR, CDR2 FQNEAQ, per germline (reference sequence). CDR3 length: 15 residues. V trimming: 5 bases; J trimming: 1 base; junction bases outside the gene matches: 7. In DNA form, the CDR3 reads TGTGCCAGCAGCCGAGGGGACAGCTCGAACACTGAAGCTTTCTTT. It is translated as CASSRGDSSNTEAFF.

This clonotype was counted at least ten times. This chain connects TRBV28 to TRBJ2-1; D is tentatively TRBD1 or TRBD2 (5 bases each). CDR1 MDHEN and CDR2 SYDVKM come from the germline V gene. The ends were cut back, 6 bases at V and 6 bases at J, with 15 bases in the middle. The CDR3 is 14 amino acids. The CDR3 region has the DNA TGTGCCAGCAGCCTCCGGGGCTTCATCAATGAGCAGTTCTTC. Amino acid sequence: CASSLRGFINEQFF.

This clonotype appeared a few times. This sequence joins TRBV20-1 and TRBJ2-6, with D hard to call. Trimming removed 6 bases at V and 0 bases at J, with 12 bases between. Germline lookup yields CDR1 DFQATT and CDR2 SNEGSKA (reference sequence). CDR3 length: 15 amino acids. Written as DNA, the CDR3 is TGCAGTGCCGACATCCAGAGCTCTGGGGCCAACGTCCTGACTTTC. It codes for CSADIQSSGANVLTF.

The rearrangement joins TRBV10-2 to TRBJ1-2; D not resolved. The CDR3 loop spans 13 amino acids. Germline CDR1 is WSHSY and CDR2 is SAAADI. Trimming took 3 bases from V and 1 from J, leaving 6 bases between them. CDR3 amino acids: CASSEPRNYGYTF. CDR3 in DNA: TGCGCCAGCAGTGAACCCCGTAACTATGGCTACACCTTC.

The rearrangement uses TRBV6-1 and TRBJ1-4; no firm D call. The V end was cut by 7 bases, the J end by 8 bases, with 17 bases between. This CDR3 has 14 amino acids. Per the germline V gene, CDR1 is MNHNS and CDR2 is SASEGT. The CDR3, as DNA: TGTGCCAGCACCCAAGGCGTCACGATAGAAAAACTGTTTTTT. Protein: CASTQGVTIEKLFF.

The genes are TRBV12-3 or TRBV12-4 and TRBJ1-5, with 8 bases lining up with TRBD1. The V and J ends lost 6 bases and 2 bases, in that order; junction bases with no gene match: 6. This CDR3 comprises 15 residues. The CDR3 bases are TGTGCCAGCAGCCCTGAGACAGGGGGCAATCAGCCCCAGCATTTT. The encoded protein is CASSPETGGNQPQHF.

This sequence joins TRBV5-8 and TRBJ1-5; D is unresolved. This CDR3 comprises 13 residues. V was clipped by 2 bases and J by 3 bases, with 6 bases between them. The germline CDR1 and CDR2 sequences are SGHTS and YDEGEE. The CDR3 is CASSFQDNQPQHF. In DNA, the CDR3 is TGTGCCAGCAGCTTTCAGGACAATCAGCCCCAGCATTTT. The whole variable domain, remainder taken from reference TRBV5-8 and TRBJ1-5, is EAGVTQSPTHLIKTRGQQATLRCSPISGHTSVYWYQQALGLGLQFLLWYDEGEERNRGNFPPRFSGRQFPNYSSELNVNALELEDSALYLCASSFQDNQPQHFGDGTRLSIL.

J is TRBJ1-1 and V is TRBV6-1; 7 bases are a match to TRBD1. After removal of 6 bases from V and 11 bases from J, the junction contained 18 bases not matched to a gene. Germline V gene data show CDR1 as MNHNS and CDR2 as SASEGT. CDR3 length: 15 residues. The DNA for the CDR3 is TGTGCCAGCAGACCCCAACTTACAGGGGTACGAAGGGCTTTCTTT. Translation: CASRPQLTGVRRAFF.

This clonotype was detected many times. This chain uses TRBV28 with TRBJ1-5; D remains ambiguous. The CDR3 extends over 14 amino acids. V gave up 6 bases and J gave up 7 bases, with 16 bases separating them. Germline values: CDR1 MDHEN, CDR2 SYDVKM. CDR3 amino acids: CASRTPSGGQPQHF. The CDR3 coding sequence is TGTGCCAGCAGAACACCCTCGGGAGGCCAGCCCCAGCATTTT.

This clonotype is a singleton in its sample. Compared with germline, one end of the junction differs, possibly owing to a read error. The V and J genes are TRBV7-9 and TRBJ2-2; the D gene is possibly TRBD2 (5 bases). Looked up from germline, CDR1 is SEHNR and CDR2 is FQNEAQ (reference sequence). CDR3 size: 13 residues. CDR3 protein: CASSPTNTGKLFF. Here the CDR3 DNA reads TGTGCCAGCAGCCCAACCAACACCGGGAAGCTGTTTTTT.

The chain joins TRBV6-1 to TRBJ2-1, with D uncertain. In germline, CDR1 is MNHNS, CDR2 SASEGT. V shed 4 bases and J shed 8 bases, with 12 bases lying between them. The CDR3 extends over 13 amino acids. The CDR3 here is CASSGVIVDEQFF. The CDR3 DNA reads as TGTGCCAGCAGTGGGGTCATAGTTGATGAGCAGTTCTTC.

This clonotype has at least ten counts. The V and J genes are TRBV28 and TRBJ2-5, with TRBD1 matching over 7 bases. The CDR3 extends over 14 amino acids. V lost 6 bases to trimming and J lost 6 bases; unmatched junction nucleotides: 10. Germline V CDR1 and CDR2: MDHEN, SYDVKM. CDR3 loop: CASRPQTGTKTQYF. The CDR3 nucleotides read TGTGCCAGCAGGCCCCAGACAGGGACGAAGACCCAGTACTTC.

With respect to this clonotype: The junction departs from germline at one end; a sequencing error may be responsible. CDR3 DNA: TGTGCCGGCAGCTTGACAGGAGGAGGGACCCAGTACTTC. Its translation is CAGSLTGGGTQYF. The chain uses TRBV5-4 and TRBJ2-5; D possibly corresponds to TRBD1 (6 bases). The CDR3 length is 13 residues. Per the germline V gene, CDR1 is SGHNT and CDR2 is YYREEE (reference sequence).

A few counts support this clonotype. This chain connects TRBV19 to TRBJ1-1, with D unresolved. The CDR3 runs 16 residues. Germline CDR1 is LNHDA and CDR2 is SQIVND (reference sequence). V lost 0 bases, J lost 1 base, and 12 bases lay in between. The CDR3 reads CASSIDTFSRNTEAFF. Written as DNA, the CDR3 is TGTGCCAGTAGTATAGATACCTTCTCGAGGAACACTGAAGCTTTCTTT.

A note on this clonotype: The junction shows a germline mismatch at one end, possibly a read error. This rearrangement joins TRBV7-6 to TRBJ2-7; 9 positions match TRBD1. The CDR3 runs to 15 residues. The germline V gene has CDR1 SGHVS and CDR2 FNYEAQ. CDR3 sequence reads: CASSLKGQGAYEQHF. CDR3 nucleotides: TGTGCCAGCAGCTTAAAGGGACAGGGAGCCTACGAGCAGCACTTC.

The chain recombines TRBV20-1 with TRBJ1-4; 8 nucleotides agree with TRBD1. Trimming removed 6 bases from V and 7 bases from J; junction bases left unmatched: 7. The V gene's germline CDR1 is DFQATT and CDR2 SNEGSKA (reference sequence). The CDR3 contains 13 residues. The DNA of the CDR3 is TGCAGTGCCCCGGGCAGGGGGCTTGAAAAACTGTTTTTT. Amino acids: CSAPGRGLEKLFF.

In this sample, this clonotype turned up once. This chain joins TRBV18 and TRBJ1-2; 9 nucleotides agree with TRBD1. The CDR3 sequence is 15 residues long. J lost 7 bases, V lost 1 base, and 7 bases had no gene match. Per the germline V gene, CDR1 is KGHSH and CDR2 is LQKENI. CDR3 loop: CASSPRDRGSRGYTF. The DNA of the CDR3 is TGTGCCAGCTCACCACGCGACAGGGGGAGTCGTGGCTACACCTTC.

This clonotype was picked up many times. This rearrangement joins TRBV20-1 to TRBJ1-2, with D possibly being TRBD1 (6 bases). The CDR3 contains 16 residues. Between the trimmed V and J ends, which lost 1 base and 5 bases, there was a span of 20 bases. Germline-derived CDR1 and CDR2 are DFQATT and SNEGSKA (reference sequence). In DNA, the CDR3 is TGCAGTGCTAGAGCTGAAGGGGGACGGCTACTATATGGCTACACCTTC. Translating it yields CSARAEGGRLLYGYTF.

The rearrangement links TRBV3-1 to TRBJ1-4; no definite D call. V shed 3 bases and J shed 2 bases, with 13 bases lying between them. Germline V lookup: CDR1 LGHDT, CDR2 YNNKEL (reference sequence). The CDR3 is made up of 16 amino acids. Here the CDR3 reads CASSHHSGYTNEKLFF. In DNA form, the CDR3 reads TGTGCCAGCAGCCACCACTCGGGATACACTAATGAAAAACTGTTTTTT.

This sequence joins TRBV24-1 and TRBJ2-3; D is unresolved. Germline lookup yields CDR1 KGHDR and CDR2 SFDVKD. Trimming left V 4 bases short and J 2 bases short, with 15 bases between. The CDR3 consists of 16 residues. CDR3 in DNA: TGTGCCACCAGTGACCCTGGACGATACTACACAGATACGCAGTATTTT. This encodes CATSDPGRYYTDTQYF.

The rearrangement uses TRBV12-3 or TRBV12-4 and TRBJ1-2; 7 bases agree with TRBD1. This CDR3 spans 14 amino acids. V was clipped by 10 bases and J by 2 bases; unmatched bases: 10. CDR3 in DNA: TGTGCCACCAATATACCGGGACAGAACTATGGCTACACCTTC. Translating it yields CATNIPGQNYGYTF.

This chain joins TRBV2 and TRBJ1-5; no firm D call. CDR3 length: 13 residues. V was shortened by 8 bases and J by 3 bases, with 11 bases between the two germline ends. Germline CDR1 reads SNHLY; CDR2 reads FYNNEI. CDR3 bases: TGTGCCAGCCAAAGACGGATCAATCAGCCCCAGCATTTT. Amino acids: CASQRRINQPQHF.

For this clonotype: Lacking the conserved final phenylalanine or tryptophan, this CDR3 likely reflects a read error. This chain links TRBV20-1 with TRBJ2-5; either TRBD1 or TRBD2 may fit D (6 bases each). Per the germline V gene, CDR1 is DFQATT and CDR2 is SNEGSKA (reference sequence). The CDR3 length is 13 residues. With 6 bases removed from V and 5 bases from J, the gap between germline ends came to 16 bases. This chain's CDR3 is CSAAWQGRETQYL. In DNA form, the CDR3 reads TGCAGTGCCGCGTGGCAGGGGAGGGAGACCCAGTACCTC.

Many counts were recorded for this clonotype. J is TRBJ2-1 and V is TRBV27, with TRBD2 matching over 10 bases. This CDR3 has 16 amino acids. The V segment lost 4 bases and the J segment 7 bases; nucleotides outside the gene matches: 10. The germline V gene has CDR1 MNHEY and CDR2 SMNVEV (reference sequence). This CDR3 is CASSWGVAGGGNEQFF. Here the CDR3 DNA reads TGTGCCAGCAGTTGGGGAGTAGCGGGAGGCGGGAATGAGCAGTTCTTC.

The chain couples TRBV20-1 to TRBJ1-2; 8 bases map to TRBD1. The CDR3 length is 12 residues. The junction had 4 bases not matched to a gene; V was cut back by 4 bases and J by 6 bases. Germline assignment: CDR1 DFQATT and CDR2 SNEGSKA (reference sequence). The CDR3 DNA follows: TGCAGTGCTAACAGGGGGGGGGATGGCTACACCTTC. Its translation is CSANRGGDGYTF.

J is TRBJ2-1 and V is TRBV20-1; D perhaps matches TRBD2 (5 bases). Germline CDR1 is DFQATT and CDR2 is SNEGSKA (reference sequence). V lost 3 bases and J lost 7, with 10 bases in between. This CDR3 spans 12 amino acids. CDR3 in amino acids: CSARFWRNEQFF. CDR3 bases: TGCAGTGCTAGGTTTTGGAGGAATGAGCAGTTCTTC.

This clonotype was seen ten or more times. The chain combines TRBV27 with TRBJ2-3, with 15 bases identical to TRBD2. Germline V gene data show CDR1 as MNHEY and CDR2 as SMNVEV (reference sequence). J was trimmed by 6 bases and V by 8 bases; bases with no gene match: 3. The CDR3 length is 14 residues. Here the CDR3 DNA reads TGTGCCAGCCGAGGGACTAGCGGGAGGGATACGCAGTATTTT. Protein sequence: CASRGTSGRDTQYF.

This clonotype was counted a few times. The chain has TRBV5-1 and TRBJ1-4; D unresolved. Trimming cost V 0 bases and J 3 bases, with 3 bases left between them. CDR3 size: 13 residues. CDR1 and CDR2 from the germline V gene are SGHRS and YFSETQ. In DNA form, the CDR3 reads TGCGCCAGCAGCTTGGAATCTAATGAAAAACTGTTTTTT. Amino acids: CASSLESNEKLFF.

The chain is built from TRBV28 and TRBJ2-1, with 8 bases that match TRBD2. Trimming removed 5 bases from V and 8 bases from J; junction bases left unmatched: 8. CDR1 and CDR2 from the germline V gene are MDHEN and SYDVKM. The CDR3 totals 14 residues. The CDR3 sequence: CASSPPGGSDEQFF. In DNA form, the CDR3 reads TGTGCCAGCAGTCCCCCGGGAGGGTCGGATGAGCAGTTCTTC.